What follows are 30 T cell receptor beta chains derived from one specimen sequenced in a study of T cell responses to AZD1222 COVID-19 vaccine. Libraries were prepared by immunoSEQ multiplex PCR; TCRdb keeps only in-frame clonotypes and omits some of them. The table records 130,000 to 150,000 clones, about nine tenths of them present only once. The source material was peripheral blood, sampled 28 days after the second AZD1222 dose. These TCRs come from an adult who received the AZD1222 COVID-19 vaccine.

This chain connects TRBV6-5 to TRBJ1-4; tentative D call: TRBD1 (5 bases). Germline lookup yields CDR1 MNHEY and CDR2 SVGAGI. The CDR3 consists of 15 residues. Trimming took 6 bases from V and 0 from J, leaving 11 bases between them. CDR3: CASSLDRATNEKLFF. The DNA of the CDR3 is TGTGCCAGCAGCCTAGACAGAGCAACTAATGAAAAACTGTTTTTT.

V is TRBV12-3 or TRBV12-4 and J is TRBJ1-5; 7 bases fit TRBD1. The V gene end was trimmed by 5 bases and the J gene end by 6 bases; junction bases not matched to a gene: 4. There are 13 residues in the CDR3. DNA for the CDR3: TGTGCCAGCAGTCCAGGGGGGAGTCAGCCCCAGCATTTT. Translating gives CASSPGGSQPQHF.

The chain carries TRBV9 and TRBJ2-7; tentatively, D is TRBD1 (6 bases). Per germline, CDR1 SGDLS and CDR2 YYNGEE. Trimming removed 0 bases at V and 2 bases at J, with 12 bases between. The CDR3 runs 15 residues. CDR3 sequence: CASSVGPGDPYEQYF. CDR3 DNA: TGTGCCAGCAGCGTAGGACCAGGGGACCCCTACGAGCAGTACTTC. The full variable domain, its missing parts supplied by reference TRBV9 and TRBJ2-7, is DSGVTQTPKHLITATGQRVTLRCSPRSGDLSVYWYQQSLDQGLQFLIQYYNGEERAKGNILERFSAQQFPDLHSELNLSSLELGDSALYFCASSVGPGDPYEQYFGPGTRLTVT.

The chain couples TRBV5-6 to TRBJ1-4, with TRBD1 identical over 7 bases. The CDR3 totals 16 residues. V was pared by 3 bases and J by 1 base, with 6 bases of the junction left unmatched. Looked up from germline, CDR1 is SGHDT and CDR2 is YYEEEE. The CDR3 sequence is CASSWETGRTNEKLFF. The DNA of the CDR3 is TGTGCCAGCAGCTGGGAGACAGGGCGAACTAATGAAAAACTGTTTTTT. The variable domain in full, completed from reference TRBV5-6 and TRBJ1-4, reads DAGVTQSPTHLIKTRGQQVTLRCSPKSGHDTVSWYQQALGQGPQFIFQYYEEEERQRGNFPDRFSGHQFPNYSSELNVNALLLGDSALYLCASSWETGRTNEKLFFGSGTQLSVL.

The V gene is TRBV24-1, the J gene TRBJ1-5; perhaps TRBD1 as D (6 bases). CDR1 is KGHDR, CDR2 SFDVKD, per germline. V was shortened by 3 bases and J by 2 bases, with 31 bases between the two germline ends. The CDR3 totals 22 residues. CDR3: CATSDPSGGWGHPMAGNQPQHF. Written as DNA, the CDR3 is TGTGCCACCAGTGATCCCTCGGGGGGCTGGGGGCACCCCATGGCGGGCAATCAGCCCCAGCATTTT.

This sequence joins TRBV5-1 and TRBJ2-7; TRBD1 or TRBD2 may be the D gene (5 bases each). Germline CDR1 is SGHRS and CDR2 is YFSETQ. This CDR3 is built from 14 residues. V lost 3 bases to trimming and J lost 7 bases, with 17 bases between them. CDR3 nucleotides: TGCGCCAGCAGCTGGGATGTGGGACGAGGTGAGCAGTACTTC. Translated, it gives CASSWDVGRGEQYF.

V gene TRBV12-3 or TRBV12-4 combines with J gene TRBJ1-1, with D perhaps matching TRBD1 (5 bases). V was cut by 7 bases and J by 0 bases, with 9 bases left in between. There are 13 residues in the CDR3. The CDR3 sequence is CASTGGVNTEAFF. The CDR3 region has the DNA TGTGCCAGCACCGGGGGGGTGAACACTGAAGCTTTCTTT.

V and J are TRBV7-9 and TRBJ1-2, with unresolved D. The ends were cut back, 5 bases at V and 4 bases at J, with 14 bases in the middle. The CDR3 runs to 14 residues. CDR1 and CDR2 (germline): SEHNR, FQNEAQ (reference sequence). The CDR3 nucleotides are TGTGCCAGCAGCGGAGATAGGCTTAGCTATGGCTACACCTTC. This codes for CASSGDRLSYGYTF. Drawing the rest from reference TRBV7-9 and TRBJ1-2, the complete variable domain is DTGVSQNPRHKITKRGQNVTFRCDPISEHNRLYWYRQTLGQGPEFLTYFQNEAQLEKSRLLSDRFSAERPKGSFSTLEIQRTEQGDSAMYLCASSGDRLSYGYTFGSGTRLTVV.

The V call is TRBV7-8, the J call TRBJ1-6, with D tentatively TRBD1 (5 bases). The germline V and J ends were trimmed by 1 base and 0 bases, with 25 bases remaining between them. The CDR3 runs to 22 residues. Germline V gene sequence: CDR1 SGHVS, CDR2 FQNEAQ. CDR3 in amino acids: CASSLEGRFNSPDFSYNSPLHF. The CDR3 DNA follows: TGTGCCAGCAGCTTAGAGGGACGGTTTAACAGCCCAGACTTCTCCTATAATTCACCCCTCCACTTT.

This rearrangement joins TRBV6-5 to TRBJ1-5; tentatively, D is TRBD1 (6 bases). V lost 6 bases to trimming and J lost 4 bases, with 13 bases between them. CDR1 and CDR2 from the germline V gene are MNHEY and SVGAGI. CDR3 length: 14 residues. The CDR3: CASSSTGPNQPQHF. The CDR3 bases are TGTGCCAGCAGCTCGACAGGACCGAATCAGCCCCAGCATTTT.

The rearrangement uses TRBV27 and TRBJ1-6; D remains ambiguous. Germline CDR1 reads MNHEY; CDR2 reads SMNVEV (reference sequence). The length of the CDR3 is 18 residues. V shed 0 bases and J shed 7 bases, with 19 bases lying between them. CDR3 sequence: CASSLSGRHLIENSPLHF. The CDR3 region has the DNA TGTGCCAGCAGTTTATCAGGACGGCACCTTATCGAAAATTCACCCCTCCACTTT.

The chain couples TRBV7-2 to TRBJ2-1; D not certain. V was shortened by 5 bases and J by 7 bases, with 15 bases between the two germline ends. This CDR3 contains 14 residues. Germline values: CDR1 SGHTA, CDR2 FQGNSA. The CDR3 sequence is CASSPSDPRNEQFF. The CDR3 DNA reads TGTGCCAGCAGCCCTTCGGACCCACGGAATGAGCAGTTCTTC.

This chain joins TRBV12-3 or TRBV12-4 and TRBJ1-5, with no clear D. With 3 bases removed from V and 9 bases from J, the gap between germline ends came to 12 bases. This CDR3 comprises 13 residues. The CDR3 DNA is TGTGCCAGCAGTTTTCAGGCCGCTGGGCCCCAGCATTTT. Its translation: CASSFQAAGPQHF.

The V gene is TRBV5-6, the J gene TRBJ1-1; possibly TRBD1 for D (5 bases). Trimming pared 3 bases from V and 1 base from J, leaving 13 bases between. CDR1 and CDR2 from the germline V gene are SGHDT and YYEEEE. The CDR3 length is 15 residues. The CDR3 DNA is TGTGCCAGCAGCTCGATTACTGGGGGGAACACTGAAGCTTTCTTT. Protein: CASSSITGGNTEAFF.

A word on this clone: The missing conserved phenylalanine or tryptophan at the end of this CDR3 makes a read error likely. No DNA is shown, since the ends of the CDR3 on it are uncertain; the CDR3 is the one TCRdb lists. The rearrangement uses TRBV28 and TRBJ1-2. In germline, CDR1 is MDHEN, CDR2 SYDVKM. The CDR3 length is 14 residues, termini included. CDR3 amino acids: CASSFLGARRPLSL.

The genes are TRBV15 and TRBJ1-2, with D maybe TRBD1 (5 bases). V was clipped by 0 bases and J by 6 bases, with 8 bases between them. CDR1 and CDR2 from the germline V gene are LNHNV and YYDKDF (reference sequence). This CDR3 spans 13 amino acids. The CDR3 loop reads CATSRDPGDGYTF. The CDR3 DNA sequence: TGTGCCACCAGCAGAGATCCGGGGGATGGCTACACCTTC.

The rearrangement joins TRBV7-3 to TRBJ1-1, with no clear D. V lost 2 bases to trimming and J lost 5 bases, with 9 bases between them. Germline values: CDR1 SGHTA, CDR2 FQGTGA. This CDR3 has 13 amino acids. The CDR3 is CASSLSVGTEAFF. CDR3 DNA sequence: TGTGCCAGCAGCTTATCGGTTGGAACTGAAGCTTTCTTT.

The genes are TRBV5-1 and TRBJ2-5, with 7 bases that match TRBD1. CDR3 size: 14 residues. Looked up from germline, CDR1 is SGHRS and CDR2 is YFSETQ. Trimming at V came to 0 bases and at J to 2 bases, leaving 1 base not matched to a gene. CDR3 in DNA: TGCGCCAGCAGCTTGGACAGGGGACAAGAGACCCAGTACTTC. Amino acid sequence: CASSLDRGQETQYF.

The chain employs TRBV5-1 and TRBJ1-3; D is ambiguous. Germline V gives CDR1 SGHRS, CDR2 YFSETQ. The CDR3 has 15 residues. V lost 4 bases and J 1 base, leaving 12 bases between the germline ends. CDR3 amino acids: CASSPLEGSGNTIYF. Written as DNA, the CDR3 is TGCGCCAGCAGCCCGCTTGAGGGTTCTGGAAACACCATATATTTT.

This chain joins TRBV21-1 and TRBJ2-3; the table's D call, TRBD1, was not checked against the DNA. TRBV21-1 is flagged as a pseudogene. The CDR3 has 17 residues. The CDR3 region is CASPRGGDRPFTDTQYF. The CDR3 DNA reads as TGTGCCAGCCCTAGGGGTGGGGACAGGCCTTTCACAGATACGCAGTATTTT.

The rearrangement links TRBV10-3 to TRBJ1-4; possibly TRBD1 for D (6 bases). The CDR3 length is 15 residues. The germline V and J ends were trimmed by 0 bases and 7 bases, with 12 bases remaining between them. Germline CDR1 and CDR2: ENHRY and SYGVKD. DNA of the CDR3: TGTGCCATCAGTGAGTCGGGGGGGCCGGGTGAAAAACTGTTTTTT. Protein sequence: CAISESGGPGEKLFF.

This clone was observed a single time. The chain uses TRBV7-9 and TRBJ2-1, with D maybe TRBD2 (5 bases). Trimming left V 5 bases short and J 8 bases short, with 10 bases between. Germline V lookup: CDR1 SEHNR, CDR2 FQNEAQ (reference sequence). This CDR3 is built from 12 residues. CDR3 nucleotides: TGTGCCAGCAGCACCCCCGGGGATGAGCAGTTCTTC. Translating gives CASSTPGDEQFF.

With regard to this clone: The junction and the germline gene differ at one end; a read error may be behind it. V is TRBV3-1 (or the pseudogene TRBV3-2) and J is TRBJ1-3; 7 bases line up with TRBD1. The germline CDR1 and CDR2 sequences are LGHDT and YNNKEL (reference sequence). The CDR3 is 15 amino acids. In DNA form, the CDR3 reads TGTGCCAGCAGCCGTGACAGGGCCTCTGGAGACACCATATATTTT. Translation: CASSRDRASGDTIYF.

This rearrangement joins TRBV9 to TRBJ1-5, with TRBD1 matching 7 bases. The CDR3 contains 15 residues. The V gene end was trimmed by 4 bases and the J gene end by 1 base; junction bases not matched to a gene: 5. CDR1 and CDR2 from the germline V gene are SGDLS and YYNGEE. The DNA of the CDR3 is TGTGCCAGCAGCCAGGGCAGGGGGAGCAATCAGCCCCAGCATTTT. Translated: CASSQGRGSNQPQHF.

The V and J genes are TRBV5-1 and TRBJ2-5; 11 nucleotides align to TRBD2. This CDR3 has 15 amino acids. From germline, CDR1 is SGHRS and CDR2 YFSETQ. After removal of 1 base from V and 3 bases from J, the junction contained 2 bases not matched to a gene. The CDR3 spells CASSLMTSGEETQYF. CDR3 nucleotides: TGCGCCAGCAGCTTGATGACTAGCGGGGAAGAGACCCAGTACTTC.

V gene TRBV5-1 combines with J gene TRBJ1-3; D not certain. This CDR3 region has 15 residues. Per germline, CDR1 SGHRS and CDR2 YFSETQ. V was clipped by 0 bases and J by 0 bases, with 7 bases between them. CDR3 nucleotide sequence: TGCGCCAGCAGCTTGGATGGGAGCTCTGGAAACACCATATATTTT. This codes for CASSLDGSSGNTIYF.

The chain couples TRBV5-5 to TRBJ1-1; possibly TRBD1 for D (6 bases). V was trimmed by 5 bases and J by 2 bases, leaving 13 bases between them. This CDR3 has 14 residues. CDR1 is SGHKS, CDR2 YYEKEE, per germline (reference sequence). The CDR3 region has the DNA TGTGCCAGCAGAGACGGACAGCCTAACACTGAAGCTTTCTTT. Protein sequence: CASRDGQPNTEAFF.

This sequence joins TRBV12-3 or TRBV12-4 and TRBJ1-1, with TRBD1 as a possible D gene (6 bases). The CDR3 runs 13 residues. V gave up 7 bases and J gave up 0 bases, with 9 bases separating them. The CDR3 DNA follows: TGTGCCAGCATACAGGGACTGAACACTGAAGCTTTCTTT. This codes for CASIQGLNTEAFF.

The chain joins TRBV2 to TRBJ2-3, with 7 bases aligning to TRBD2. V was clipped by 6 bases and J by 1 base; unmatched bases: 13. This CDR3 is built from 17 residues. Germline loops: CDR1 SNHLY, CDR2 FYNNEI. In nucleotides, the CDR3 is TGTGCCAGCAGCACCCCCAGAGAAAGCGGGGGCACAGATACGCAGTATTTT. Residues: CASSTPRESGGTDTQYF.

The chain couples TRBV29-1 to TRBJ1-1; TRBD1 aligns across 10 bases. V shed 1 base, J shed 1 base, and the junction held 3 bases outside the gene matches. CDR3 length: 15 residues. Germline assignment: CDR1 SQVTM and CDR2 ANQGSEA. CDR3 bases: TGCAGCGTTGAAGCACGGGACAGGGGGAACACTGAAGCTTTCTTT. This sequence encodes CSVEARDRGNTEAFF.